The 13 T cell receptor beta chains below come from one sample, sequenced in a study of PD-L1 blockade in urothelial cancer. Sequenced by immunoSEQ multiplex PCR; TCRdb stores in-frame clones only, minus some. The sample has 60,000 to 75,000 clones, around 84% seen once. As to time point: pretreatment peripheral blood. The starting material was PBMCs, obtained around atezolizumab (anti-PD-L1) treatment. The receptors were sampled from a woman in her sixties or seventies with urothelial cancer.

The chain has TRBV6-5 and TRBJ2-1, with 9 bases fitting TRBD2. This CDR3 region has 16 residues. V was pared by 4 bases and J by 0 bases, with 4 bases of the junction left unmatched. The V gene's germline CDR1 is MNHEY and CDR2 SVGAGI. Here the CDR3 DNA reads TGTGCCAGCAGTTTTAGCGGGAGAAGCTCCTACAATGAGCAGTTCTTC. Translation: CASSFSGRSSYNEQFF.

The chain has TRBV30 and TRBJ2-2; 8 bases match TRBD2. Per germline, CDR1 GTSNPN and CDR2 SVGIG (reference sequence). V lost 4 bases and J lost 8; bases outside the gene matches: 21. This CDR3 comprises 18 residues. CDR3 sequence (DNA): TGTGCCTGGACCGGTCGCCGCAGGCCAGCGGGAGAATCAGGGGAGCTGTTTTTT. Its translation: CAWTGRRRPAGESGELFF.

The rearrangement uses TRBV6-6 and TRBJ1-3; no clear D gene. Trimming pared 2 bases from V and 4 bases from J, leaving 6 bases between. Germline lookup yields CDR1 MNHNY and CDR2 SVGAGI (reference sequence). The CDR3 covers 13 residues. CDR3 sequence: CASSYGEGNTIYF. The CDR3 bases are TGTGCCAGCAGTTACGGGGAGGGAAACACCATATATTTT.

Note on this clone: The same CDR3 is also encoded by other DNA sequences in this sample. The chain joins TRBV29-1 to TRBJ2-3, with 10 bases that match TRBD1. Germline CDR1 SQVTM, CDR2 ANQGSEA. V trimming: 4 bases; J trimming: 1 base; junction bases outside the gene matches: 5. This CDR3 spans 15 amino acids. The CDR3 region is CSVGRGTGGTDTQYF. In DNA form, the CDR3 reads TGCAGCGTTGGAAGGGGGACAGGGGGCACAGATACGCAGTATTTT.

J is TRBJ2-7 and V is TRBV18; D call uncertain. CDR1 is KGHSH and CDR2 is LQKENI in the germline V gene. This CDR3 comprises 12 residues. Trimming stripped 3 bases from V and 6 bases from J, with 9 bases between. DNA of the CDR3: TGTGCCAGCTCACCCCTCGGGTTCGAGCAGTACTTC. Translating gives CASSPLGFEQYF. Variable domain in full (rest from reference TRBV18 and TRBJ2-7): NAGVMQNPRHLVRRRGQEARLRCSPMKGHSHVYWYRQLPEEGLKFMVYLQKENIIDESGMPKERFSAEFPKEGPSILRIQQVVRGDSAAYFCASSPLGFEQYFGPGTRLTVT.

V usage is TRBV6-5 and J usage is TRBJ1-1, with no clear D. V was clipped by 7 bases and J by 1 base, with 10 bases between them. Germline V lookup: CDR1 MNHEY, CDR2 SVGAGI. The CDR3 extends over 13 amino acids. The CDR3: CASNRLRNTEAFF. The CDR3 bases are TGTGCCAGCAATCGCCTAAGGAACACTGAAGCTTTCTTT.

The chain joins TRBV6-1 to TRBJ1-6; 7 positions match TRBD1. Germline V gene sequence: CDR1 MNHNS, CDR2 SASEGT. CDR3 length: 17 amino acids. Unmatched junction bases numbered 7, after V lost 1 base and J lost 4 bases. CDR3 region: CASSEGDRILYNSPLHF. CDR3 bases: TGTGCCAGCAGTGAAGGGGACAGAATCCTGTATAATTCACCCCTCCACTTT.

This rearrangement joins TRBV28 to TRBJ1-2; unclear D gene. Trimming removed 1 base from V and 4 bases from J, with 7 bases in between. CDR1 and CDR2 (germline): MDHEN, SYDVKM. This CDR3 has 13 residues. As DNA, the CDR3 is TGTGCCAGCAGTTTATTAATCGGCTATGGCTACACCTTC. Protein sequence: CASSLLIGYGYTF.

This clone was picked up a small number of times. The CDR3 loop is CASSETTRAGEQYF. CDR3 nucleotides: TGCGCCAGCAGTGAGACTACCAGGGCAGGCGAGCAGTACTTC. The chain joins TRBV10-1 to TRBJ2-7, with D possibly TRBD1 on 5 matching bases. The CDR3 is 14 amino acids. V lost 2 bases and J 6 bases, leaving 14 bases between the germline ends. Germline loops: CDR1 WNHNN, CDR2 SYGVQD (reference sequence).

In DNA form, the CDR3 reads TGTGCCAGCTCACCGTCGTTCGGTTCGATCGGGGAGCTGTTTTTT. It encodes CASSPSFGSIGELFF. The chain uses TRBV18 and TRBJ2-2, with D hard to call. Germline V CDR1 and CDR2: KGHSH, LQKENI. The V end was cut by 3 bases, the J end by 7 bases, with 15 bases between. The CDR3 is 15 residues long.

The chain joins TRBV11-2 to TRBJ1-2; D is possibly TRBD1 (6 bases). The CDR3 covers 18 residues. In germline, CDR1 is SGHAT, CDR2 FQNNGV. Trimming cost V 4 bases and J 4 bases, with 25 bases left between them. In DNA, the CDR3 is TGTGCCAGCAGCTCTCACAGAAAGTTGGCAGGGGCCACCTATGGCTACACCTTC. This gives the protein CASSSHRKLAGATYGYTF.

This clone was seen once. This same CDR3 is encoded by further DNA sequences in the sample. The rearrangement uses TRBV6-5 and TRBJ1-2; 7 bases line up with TRBD1. Germline CDR1 reads MNHEY; CDR2 reads SVGAGI. The CDR3 runs 14 residues. Losses at the gene ends were 0 bases for V and 4 bases for J; bases not matched to a gene: 2. The CDR3 sequence: CASSYSRDSYGYTF. CDR3 in DNA: TGTGCCAGCAGTTACTCCCGGGACAGCTATGGCTACACCTTC.

The rearrangement uses TRBV29-1 and TRBJ1-5, with D hard to call. Trimming removed 2 bases at V and 0 bases at J, with 8 bases between. The germline V gene encodes CDR1 SQVTM and CDR2 ANQGSEA. There are 14 residues in the CDR3. CDR3 region: CSVERGTSNQPQHF. The CDR3 nucleotides are TGCAGCGTTGAACGAGGAACTAGCAATCAGCCCCAGCATTTT.